This TCR beta chain was sequenced for a study of cytomegalovirus exposure and HLA in healthy donors. PCR employed 60 Vbeta and 13 Jbeta primers. Produced via immunoSEQ multiplex PCR; TCRdb's table is partial and in-frame only. The sample contains 85,000 to 95,000 clones, approximately 7.6% of which appear only once. In its sample, this clone was seen a few times. Looked up from germline, CDR1 is MDHEN and CDR2 is SYDVKM. Trimming left V 5 bases short and J 4 bases short, with 18 bases between. CDR3 size: 15 residues. This chain connects TRBV28 to TRBJ2-7, with D perhaps TRBD2 (5 bases). This TCR came from a man aged 50 or older in good health and CMV-seronegative. What was sequenced was PBMCs. CDR3 bases: TGTGCCAGCAGTAGTGTGGGATTACGGGATTACGAGCAGTACTTC. Translated: CASSSVGLRDYEQYF.